This T cell receptor (beta chain) was identified in a study of blood T cells in healthy people across ages. Study-level points and caveats: Older age coincided with a roughly linear decline in TCR beta diversity per million T cells. Unsorted PBMCs prevented conclusive naive versus antigen-experienced comparison. When set beside aged donors, long-lived donors presented more naive CD4+ cells and higher diversity. The study found TCR beta diversity correlated strongly with naive T cell percentage.

A second 7 to 11 cycle PCR used barcoded and J-beta primers. One entry per CDR3 protein results from TCRdb running MiXCR on the 5' RACE reads. Of more than 1.4 million distinct CDR3 sequences listed, approximately 40% were seen once; the top ten hold 7% to 9.5%. Germline assignment: CDR1 DFQATT and CDR2 SNEGSKA (reference sequence). Trimming took 5 bases from V and 2 from J; bases not matched to a gene: 9. The CDR3 totals 16 residues. Details on this clonotype: Its antigen is as yet unknown.

The TCR originated in a woman younger than 30 in good health. The chain links TRBV20-1 to TRBJ2-7; 13 bases fit TRBD2. The sequenced material came from blood. The CDR3 DNA follows: TGCAGTGCTCCGACTAGCGGGGGGCTTATCCCCTACGAGCAGTACTTC. It yields the protein CSAPTSGGLIPYEQYF.